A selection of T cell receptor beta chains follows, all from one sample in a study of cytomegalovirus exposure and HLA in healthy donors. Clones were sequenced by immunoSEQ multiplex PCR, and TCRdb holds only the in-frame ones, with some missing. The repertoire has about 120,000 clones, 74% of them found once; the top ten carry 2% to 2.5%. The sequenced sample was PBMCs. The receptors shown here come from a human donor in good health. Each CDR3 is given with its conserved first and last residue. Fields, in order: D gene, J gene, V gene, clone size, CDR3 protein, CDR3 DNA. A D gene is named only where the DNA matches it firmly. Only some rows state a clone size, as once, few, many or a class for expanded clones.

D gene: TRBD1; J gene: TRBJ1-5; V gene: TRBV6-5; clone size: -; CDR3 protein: CASSKGTGGGQPQHF; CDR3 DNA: TGTGCCAGCAGCAAGGGGACAGGCGGGGGTCAGCCCCAGCATTTT
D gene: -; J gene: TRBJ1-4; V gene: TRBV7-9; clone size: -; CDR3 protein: CSSSRSGSPKLFF; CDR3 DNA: TGTTCCAGCAGTCGTTCCGGGAGCCCAAAGCTGTTTTTT
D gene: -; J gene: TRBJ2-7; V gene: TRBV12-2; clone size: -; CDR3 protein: CASRFPRTSPSYEQYF; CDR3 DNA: TGTGCAAGTCGCTTCCCCCGGACTAGTCCTTCCTACGAGCAGTACTTC
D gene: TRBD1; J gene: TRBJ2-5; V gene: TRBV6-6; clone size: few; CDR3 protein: CASSPTQGETQYF; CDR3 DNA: TGTGCCAGCAGCCCAACACAGGGGGAGACCCAGTACTTC
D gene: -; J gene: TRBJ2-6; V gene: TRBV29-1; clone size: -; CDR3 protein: CSVAQSGANVLTF; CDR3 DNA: TGCAGCGTTGCCCAATCTGGGGCCAACGTCCTGACTTTC
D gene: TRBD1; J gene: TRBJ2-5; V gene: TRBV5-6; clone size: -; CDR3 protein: CASGWGPPGTGEFQETQYF; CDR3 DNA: TGTGCCAGCGGATGGGGACCACCCGGGACAGGGGAGTTCCAAGAGACCCAGTACTTC
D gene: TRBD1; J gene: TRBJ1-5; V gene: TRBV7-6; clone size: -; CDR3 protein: CASSLDQGANQPQHF; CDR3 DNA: TGTGCCAGCAGCTTAGATCAGGGGGCCAATCAGCCCCAGCATTTT
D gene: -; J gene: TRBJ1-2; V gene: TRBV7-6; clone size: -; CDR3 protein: CASSLQTDYGYTF; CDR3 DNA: TGTGCCAGCAGCTTGCAGACAGACTATGGCTACACCTTC
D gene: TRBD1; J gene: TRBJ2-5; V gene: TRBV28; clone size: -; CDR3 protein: CASSFSGQGAQETQYF; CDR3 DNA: TGTGCCAGCAGTTTTTCGGGTCAGGGGGCGCAGGAGACCCAGTACTTC
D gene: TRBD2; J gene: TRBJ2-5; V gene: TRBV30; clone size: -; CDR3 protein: CASRLGGGRETQYF; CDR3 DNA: TGTGCCTCCCGACTAGGCGGGGGGAGAGAGACCCAGTACTTC
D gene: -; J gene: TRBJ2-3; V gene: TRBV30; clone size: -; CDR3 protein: CAWSEGGTDTQYF; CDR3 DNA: TGTGCCTGGAGCGAGGGGGGCACAGATACGCAGTATTTT
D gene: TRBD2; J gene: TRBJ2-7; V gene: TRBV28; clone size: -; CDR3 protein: CASSPGLAGVGREQYF; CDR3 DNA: TGTGCCAGCAGTCCGGGACTAGCGGGAGTGGGGCGCGAGCAGTACTTC